This T cell receptor beta chain originates from a study of blood T cell repertoires in COVID-19. Across the study: Some COVID-19 samples were acute and others convalescent; all came from the United States, Italy and Spain. T cells, B-cell-depleted T cells, or PBMCs provided the cDNA or gDNA that served as material.

In germline, CDR1 is MNHNY, CDR2 SVGAGI (reference sequence). The CDR3 length is 14 residues. The ends were cut back, 6 bases at V and 6 bases at J, with 15 bases in the middle. Study processing details: Reference gene primers were amplified, and this amplification served to estimate nucleated cell counts. Profiled with immunoSEQ multiplex PCR; TCRdb holds only in-frame clones, not every one. V, J and clone size derive from that table, while D and trimming were established from the DNA sequence. The table records about 94,000 clones, more than 70% of them present only once. The specimen sequenced was peripheral blood. This receptor was taken from a woman aged 55-69 years in a cohort sampled during active or convalescent COVID-19. The chain links TRBV6-6 to TRBJ1-5; no reliable D call. The CDR3 DNA follows: TGTGCCAGCAGAAGGAGGGCTCGGGGTCAGCCCCAGCATTTT. Protein: CASRRRARGQPQHF.